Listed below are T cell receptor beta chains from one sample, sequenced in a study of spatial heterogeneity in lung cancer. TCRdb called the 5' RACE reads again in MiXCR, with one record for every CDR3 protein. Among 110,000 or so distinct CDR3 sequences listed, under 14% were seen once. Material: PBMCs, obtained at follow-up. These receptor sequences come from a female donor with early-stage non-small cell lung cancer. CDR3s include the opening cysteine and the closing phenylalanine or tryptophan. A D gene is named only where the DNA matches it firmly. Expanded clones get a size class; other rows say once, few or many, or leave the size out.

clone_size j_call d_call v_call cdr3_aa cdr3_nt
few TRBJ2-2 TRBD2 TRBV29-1 CSVESLAGTTGELFF TGCAGCGTTGAGAGCCTAGCGGGAACCACCGGGGAGCTGTTTTTT
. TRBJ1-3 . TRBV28 CASSPPAGQTGNTIYF TGTGCCAGCAGTCCCCCCGCAGGACAAACTGGAAACACCATATATTTT
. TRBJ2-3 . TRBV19 CASSPRVEATDTQYF TGTGCCAGTAGCCCTCGTGTGGAGGCCACAGATACGCAGTATTTT
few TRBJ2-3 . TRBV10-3 CAIKDGTTSTDTQYF TGTGCCATCAAGGACGGGACAACTAGCACAGATACGCAGTATTTT
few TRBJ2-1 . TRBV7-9 CASSLAGASYNEQFF TGTGCCAGCAGCTTAGCTGGAGCATCCTACAATGAGCAGTTCTTC
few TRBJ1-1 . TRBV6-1 CASSDWAEAFF TGTGCCAGCAGTGACTGGGCCGAAGCTTTCTTT
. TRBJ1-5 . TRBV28 CASSLSTGPQPQHF TGTGCCAGCAGTTTATCCACAGGGCCTCAGCCCCAGCATTTT
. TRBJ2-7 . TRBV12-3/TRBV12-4 CASTQGDLYEQYF TGTGCCAGCACCCAGGGAGACCTCTACGAGCAGTACTTC
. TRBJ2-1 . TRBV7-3 CASSREGFYNEQFF TGTGCCAGCAGCCGAGAGGGCTTTTACAATGAGCAGTTCTTC
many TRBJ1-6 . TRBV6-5 CASSSSRTGRSPLHF TGTGCCAGCAGTTCGAGCCGTACAGGCCGTTCACCCCTCCACTTT
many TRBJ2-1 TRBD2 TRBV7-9 CASSPTRGAQRGLSSYNEQFF TGTGCCAGCAGCCCGACTAGAGGGGCCCAGCGGGGACTCAGCTCCTACAATGAGCAGTTCTTC
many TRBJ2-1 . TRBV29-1 CSVEEWLRGEQFF TGCAGCGTTGAAGAATGGTTACGTGGTGAGCAGTTCTTC
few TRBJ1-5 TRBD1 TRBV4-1 CASSQGTGEQPQHF TGCGCCAGCAGCCAGGGGACAGGGGAGCAGCCCCAGCATTTT